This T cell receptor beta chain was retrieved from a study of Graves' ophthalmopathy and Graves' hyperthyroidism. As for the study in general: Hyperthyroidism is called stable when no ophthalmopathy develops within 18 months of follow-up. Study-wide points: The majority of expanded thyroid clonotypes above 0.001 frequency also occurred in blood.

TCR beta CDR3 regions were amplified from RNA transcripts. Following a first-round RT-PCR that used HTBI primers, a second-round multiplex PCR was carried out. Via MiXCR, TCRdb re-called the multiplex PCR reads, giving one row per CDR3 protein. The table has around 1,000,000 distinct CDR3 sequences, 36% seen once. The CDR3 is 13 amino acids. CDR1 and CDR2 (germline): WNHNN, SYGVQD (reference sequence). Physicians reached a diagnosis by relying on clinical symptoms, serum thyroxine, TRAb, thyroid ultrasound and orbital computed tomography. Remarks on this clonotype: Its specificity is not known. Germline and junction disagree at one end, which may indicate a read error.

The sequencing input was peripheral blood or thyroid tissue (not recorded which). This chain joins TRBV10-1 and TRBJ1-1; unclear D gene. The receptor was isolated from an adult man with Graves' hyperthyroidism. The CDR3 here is CPSSELRNTEAFF. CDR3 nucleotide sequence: TGCCCCAGCAGTGAGCTACGGAACACTGAAGCTTTCTTT.